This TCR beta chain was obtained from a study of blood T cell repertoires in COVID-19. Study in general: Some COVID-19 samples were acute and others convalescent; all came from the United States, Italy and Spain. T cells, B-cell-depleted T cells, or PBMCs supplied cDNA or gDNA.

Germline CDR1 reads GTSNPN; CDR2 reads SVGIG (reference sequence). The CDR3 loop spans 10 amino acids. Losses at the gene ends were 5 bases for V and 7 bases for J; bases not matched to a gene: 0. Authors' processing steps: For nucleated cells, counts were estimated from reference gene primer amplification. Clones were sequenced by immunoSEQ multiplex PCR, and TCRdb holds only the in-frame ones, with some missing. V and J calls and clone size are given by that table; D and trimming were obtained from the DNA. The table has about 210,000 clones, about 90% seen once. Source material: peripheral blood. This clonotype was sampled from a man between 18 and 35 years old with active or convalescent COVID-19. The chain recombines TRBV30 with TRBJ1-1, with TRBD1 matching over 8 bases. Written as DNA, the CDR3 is TGTGCCTGGGGACAGGGTGAAGCTTTCTTT. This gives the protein CAWGQGEAFF.